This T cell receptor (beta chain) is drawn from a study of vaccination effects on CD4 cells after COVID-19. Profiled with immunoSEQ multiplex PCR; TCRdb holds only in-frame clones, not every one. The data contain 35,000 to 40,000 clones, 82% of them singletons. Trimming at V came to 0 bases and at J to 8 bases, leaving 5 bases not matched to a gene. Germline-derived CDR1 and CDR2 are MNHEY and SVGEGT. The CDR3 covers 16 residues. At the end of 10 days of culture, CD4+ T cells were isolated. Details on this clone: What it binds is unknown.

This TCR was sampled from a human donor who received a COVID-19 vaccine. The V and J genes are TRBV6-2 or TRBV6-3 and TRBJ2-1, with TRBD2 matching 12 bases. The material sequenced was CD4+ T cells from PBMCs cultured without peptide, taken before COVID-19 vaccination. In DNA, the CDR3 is TGTGCCAGCAGTTACTCCCTAGCGGGGGGGCCCGATGAGCAGTTCTTC. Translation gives CASSYSLAGGPDEQFF.